These 4 T cell receptor beta chains were sequenced from one sample in a study of OX40 agonist ivuxolimab in advanced cancers. TCRdb's table, derived via immunoSEQ multiplex PCR, lists solely in-frame clones and lacks some. The repertoire includes about 80,000 clones, 86% of them detected once, and around 2% sits in the top ten. The sequencing here drew on CD4+ or CD8+ T cells sorted from blood, taken in a trial of the OX40 agonist ivuxolimab. Every receptor here comes from an adult with an advanced solid tumor such as melanoma, head and neck, liver or kidney cancer.

The rearrangement uses TRBV2 and TRBJ2-5; D might be TRBD2 (6 bases). The CDR3 covers 15 residues. Per germline, CDR1 SNHLY and CDR2 FYNNEI. V gave up 3 bases and J gave up 4 bases, with 15 bases separating them. DNA of the CDR3: TGTGCCAGCAGTGAGCGGCACGGGGGAACAGAGACCCAGTACTTC. Amino acid sequence: CASSERHGGTETQYF.

The J gene is TRBJ1-6, the V gene TRBV15; D perhaps matches TRBD1 (6 bases). Between the trimmed V and J ends, which lost 4 bases and 7 bases, there was a span of 11 bases. This CDR3 has 14 residues. The germline V gene encodes CDR1 LNHNV and CDR2 YYDKDF (reference sequence). Here the CDR3 DNA reads TGTGCCACCAGCACCTGGACAGCCAATTCACCCCTCCACTTT. It encodes CATSTWTANSPLHF. Looking up the rest from reference TRBV15 and TRBJ1-6 gives the full variable domain: DAMVIQNPRYQVTQFGKPVTLSCSQTLNHNVMYWYQQKSSQAPKLLFHYYDKDFNNEADTPDNFQSRRPNTSFCFLDIRSPGLGDTAMYLCATSTWTANSPLHFGNGTRLTVT.

The chain joins TRBV5-1 to TRBJ2-3; D may be TRBD2 (5 bases). The germline V gene has CDR1 SGHRS and CDR2 YFSETQ. The CDR3 covers 14 residues. V was shortened by 2 bases and J by 4 bases, with 11 bases between the two germline ends. Here the CDR3 DNA reads TGCGCCAGCAGCTTTCCACTAGTCCCAGATACGCAGTATTTT. As protein: CASSFPLVPDTQYF. Complete variable domain (other parts from reference TRBV5-1 and TRBJ2-3): KAGVTQTPRYLIKTRGQQVTLSCSPISGHRSVSWYQQTPGQGLQFLFEYFSETQRNKGNFPGRFSGRQFSNSRSEMNVSTLELGDSALYLCASSFPLVPDTQYFGPGTRLTVL.

This chain links TRBV9 with TRBJ2-3; D is possibly TRBD1 or TRBD2 (5 bases each). V lost 0 bases and J lost 0, with 11 bases in between. The germline V gene has CDR1 SGDLS and CDR2 YYNGEE. The CDR3 has 16 amino acids. As DNA, the CDR3 is TGTGCCAGCAGCGTAGGGGCCGGGGCTAGCACAGATACGCAGTATTTT. Translating gives CASSVGAGASTDTQYF.